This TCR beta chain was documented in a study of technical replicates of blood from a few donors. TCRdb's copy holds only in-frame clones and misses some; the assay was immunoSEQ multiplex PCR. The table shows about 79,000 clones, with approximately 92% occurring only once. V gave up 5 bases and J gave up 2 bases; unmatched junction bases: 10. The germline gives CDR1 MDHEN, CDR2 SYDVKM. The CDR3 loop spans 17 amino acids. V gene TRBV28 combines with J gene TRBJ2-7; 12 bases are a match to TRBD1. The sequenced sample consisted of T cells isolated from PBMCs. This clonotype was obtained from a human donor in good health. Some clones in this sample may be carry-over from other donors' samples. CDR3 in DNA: TGTGCCAGCAGTCCGTACCCGGGACAGGGGGCTACCTACGAGCAGTACTTC. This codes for CASSPYPGQGATYEQYF.